A single sample is the source of the 24 T cell receptor beta chains below, sequenced in a study of blood T cell repertoires in COVID-19. Sequencing was performed with immunoSEQ multiplex PCR; in TCRdb, only in-frame clones are kept and a portion is missing. The sample carries tens of thousands of clones, about 85% recorded once. The sample consisted of peripheral blood. All receptors come from a man in his 70s with acute or convalescent COVID-19.

On this clone: This sample also contains other DNA sequences that code for the same CDR3. CDR3 sequence (DNA): TGTGCCAGCAGCCCCAGGGGCCCAGATACGCAGTATTTT. This translates into CASSPRGPDTQYF. V usage is TRBV7-9 and J usage is TRBJ2-3; possible D gene TRBD1, 6 bases. Trimming left V 5 bases short and J 4 bases short, with 10 bases between. The CDR3 covers 13 residues. The germline V gene encodes CDR1 SEHNR and CDR2 FQNEAQ (reference sequence).

The chain has TRBV10-1 and TRBJ1-5; D not resolved. Germline V gene sequence: CDR1 WNHNN, CDR2 SYGVQD (reference sequence). Trimming cost V 5 bases and J 3 bases, with 8 bases left between them. CDR3 length: 13 residues. The CDR3 region is CASSKHNNQPQHF. For the CDR3, the DNA is TGCGCCAGCAGTAAACATAACAATCAGCCCCAGCATTTT.

This chain joins TRBV18 and TRBJ1-1; D perhaps matches TRBD1 (6 bases). The CDR3 length is 13 residues. Looked up from germline, CDR1 is KGHSH and CDR2 is LQKENI. The V end was cut by 5 bases, the J end by 6 bases, with 13 bases between. The CDR3 loop is CASSGGSSAEAFF. The CDR3 DNA is TGTGCCAGCTCAGGGGGCTCGTCAGCTGAAGCTTTCTTT.

The chain couples TRBV2 to TRBJ2-1; D is ambiguous. The CDR3 consists of 12 residues. V was shortened by 3 bases and J by 12 bases, with 12 bases between the two germline ends. Germline-derived CDR1 and CDR2 are SNHLY and FYNNEI. CDR3 sequence reads: CASSDGGPAQFF. Here the CDR3 DNA reads TGTGCCAGCAGTGACGGTGGGCCAGCGCAGTTCTTC.

The chain combines TRBV19 with TRBJ2-7; TRBD1 matches 11 bases. Germline V lookup: CDR1 LNHDA, CDR2 SQIVND (reference sequence). Unmatched junction bases numbered 2, after V lost 1 base and J lost 6 bases. The CDR3 consists of 14 residues. This chain's CDR3 is CASSIVGTGGEQYF. The CDR3 bases are TGTGCCAGTAGTATAGTGGGGACAGGGGGCGAGCAGTACTTC.

V gene TRBV23-1 combines with J gene TRBJ1-5; TRBD1 is a possible D gene (5 bases). TRBV23-1 is placed among ORFs of uncertain function. The CDR3 extends over 14 amino acids. Trimming pared 4 bases from V and 7 bases from J, leaving 14 bases between. Here the CDR3 reads CASSRHDRRQPQHF. CDR3 DNA sequence: TGCGCCAGCAGTCGCCATGACAGACGCCAGCCCCAGCATTTT.

This clone was recorded only once. V and J are TRBV4-1 and TRBJ2-1; 12 nucleotides agree with TRBD2. The CDR3 covers 16 residues. The V gene's germline CDR1 is MGHRA and CDR2 YSYEKL. The V gene end was trimmed by 0 bases and the J gene end by 15 bases; junction bases not matched to a gene: 12. CDR3 amino acids: CASSQDLGLAGRLGFF. The CDR3, as DNA: TGCGCCAGCAGCCAAGACTTAGGACTAGCGGGGAGGCTTGGGTTCTTC.

The chain employs TRBV29-1 and TRBJ1-2; possible D gene TRBD1, 5 bases. The CDR3 sequence is 16 residues long. Germline V gene sequence: CDR1 SQVTM, CDR2 ANQGSEA. Trimming took 4 bases from V and 4 from J, leaving 22 bases between them. The CDR3 sequence is CSVGTSGNPTPYGYTF. The DNA of the CDR3 is TGCAGCGTTGGTACGTCAGGGAACCCGACCCCCTATGGCTACACCTTC.

The chain is built from TRBV12-5 and TRBJ2-7, with 8 nucleotides matching TRBD1. Germline values: CDR1 LGHNT, CDR2 FRNRAP. CDR3 length equals 14 residues. V trimming: 11 bases; J trimming: 6 bases; junction bases outside the gene matches: 15. CDR3 protein: CASTKGQALGEQYF. CDR3 DNA: TGTGCTTCTACAAAGGGACAGGCCTTGGGCGAGCAGTACTTC.

This chain uses TRBV27 with TRBJ2-7; 8 nucleotides line up with TRBD2. The CDR3 is 18 amino acids. The J segment lost 0 bases and the V segment lost 6 bases, leaving 16 bases of the junction unmatched. Germline CDR1 is MNHEY and CDR2 is SMNVEV (reference sequence). The CDR3 sequence is CASSPRGGLFLSSYEQYF. The CDR3 nucleotides are TGTGCCAGCAGCCCACGGGGGGGTTTGTTCCTTAGCTCCTACGAGCAGTACTTC.

As to this clone: One junction end disagrees with the germline gene, perhaps due to a read error. The chain combines TRBV7-7 with TRBJ2-1; 10 bases line up with TRBD2. Germline assignment: CDR1 SSHAT and CDR2 FNYEAQ (reference sequence). The CDR3 runs to 15 residues. The CDR3 DNA is TGTGCTAGCAGCGAAACTAGCGGGGCGTACAATGAGCAGTTCTTC. Its translation is CASSETSGAYNEQFF.

V and J are TRBV5-6 and TRBJ2-3, with D perhaps TRBD1 (6 bases). V shed 4 bases and J shed 2 bases, with 17 bases lying between them. CDR3 length: 16 residues. The germline CDR1 and CDR2 sequences are SGHDT and YYEEEE. DNA for the CDR3: TGTGCCAGCAGCCCGACCGGGGACACCAACACAGATACGCAGTATTTT. Its protein is CASSPTGDTNTDTQYF.

The chain recombines TRBV2 with TRBJ2-5, with D perhaps matching TRBD2 (6 bases). This CDR3 region has 14 residues. V was trimmed by 2 bases and J by 3 bases, leaving 10 bases between them. Looked up from germline, CDR1 is SNHLY and CDR2 is FYNNEI. The CDR3 DNA reads as TGTGCCAGCAGTGAATGGGGGACTGAAGAGACCCAGTACTTC. It translates to CASSEWGTEETQYF.

The chain couples TRBV6-5 to TRBJ1-2; perhaps TRBD1 as D (5 bases). Germline V CDR1 and CDR2: MNHEY, SVGAGI. The V and J ends lost 2 bases and 4 bases respectively, with 14 bases between them. This CDR3 is 15 amino acids long. The DNA for the CDR3 is TGTGCCAGCAGTTACCTTCCCGCAGGGTTCTATGGCTACACCTTC. It translates to CASSYLPAGFYGYTF.

The chain uses TRBV29-1 and TRBJ2-5, with D possibly being TRBD1 (5 bases). The CDR3 sequence is 12 residues long. V gave up 5 bases and J gave up 1 base, with 8 bases separating them. The germline gives CDR1 SQVTM, CDR2 ANQGSEA. The DNA of the CDR3 is TGCAGCGTTCTACAGGCCCAAGAGACCCAGTACTTC. The encoded protein is CSVLQAQETQYF. Full variable domain (missing parts from reference TRBV29-1 and TRBJ2-5): SAVISQKPSRDICQRGTSLTIQCQVDSQVTMMFWYRQQPGQSLTLIATANQGSEATYESGFVIDKFPISRPNLTFSTLTVSNMSPEDSSIYLCSVLQAQETQYFGPGTRLLVL.

The rearrangement uses TRBV3-1 (or the pseudogene TRBV3-2) and TRBJ1-2; 9 nucleotides align to TRBD1. This CDR3 has 14 amino acids. The ends lost 3 bases at V and 7 bases at J; junction bases unmatched: 6. CDR1 is LGHDT and CDR2 is YNNKEL in the germline V gene (reference sequence). CDR3 nucleotide sequence: TGTGCCAGCAGCCAGGGACAGGGTCAAAGTGGCTACACCTTC. This codes for CASSQGQGQSGYTF.

This clone showed up just a few times. J is TRBJ1-6 and V is TRBV10-3; 8 bases match TRBD1. The CDR3 covers 13 residues. Germline loops: CDR1 ENHRY, CDR2 SYGVKD. V lost 6 bases to trimming and J lost 9 bases; unmatched junction nucleotides: 4. CDR3 nucleotide sequence: TGTGCCATCAGGGACAGGGTGGGTTCACCCCTCCACTTT. This translates into CAIRDRVGSPLHF.

Remarks on this clone: The junction departs from the called germline gene at one end, perhaps through a read error. The gene calls are TRBV12-3 or TRBV12-4 and TRBJ2-5; D remains ambiguous. The CDR3 sequence is 11 residues long. As DNA, the CDR3 is TGTGCCAGCAGTTTACAGGCAAGCCAGCACTTC. Protein: CASSLQASQHF.

This chain connects TRBV2 to TRBJ2-3; TRBD2 aligns across 9 bases. Germline lookup yields CDR1 SNHLY and CDR2 FYNNEI. CDR3 length equals 15 residues. V lost 4 bases, J lost 0 bases, and 2 bases stayed unmatched. The CDR3 reads CASSGLAASTDTQYF. CDR3 bases: TGTGCCAGCAGTGGACTAGCGGCTAGCACAGATACGCAGTATTTT.

The V gene is TRBV5-1, the J gene TRBJ2-3; possibly TRBD1 for D (5 bases). The CDR3 runs to 13 residues. Trimming stripped 4 bases from V and 4 bases from J, with 10 bases between. CDR1 is SGHRS and CDR2 is YFSETQ in the germline V gene. The CDR3 here is CASSPDIADTQYF. The CDR3 coding sequence is TGCGCCAGCAGCCCGGACATCGCAGATACGCAGTATTTT.

This chain joins TRBV29-1 and TRBJ2-1, with D possibly matching TRBD1 (5 bases). V was trimmed by 6 bases and J by 6 bases, leaving 12 bases between them. Germline-derived CDR1 and CDR2 are SQVTM and ANQGSEA. The CDR3 runs 12 residues. CDR3 nucleotides: TGCAGCGTGGATATCAGGGTCAATGAGCAGTTCTTC. Its translation: CSVDIRVNEQFF.

The rearrangement joins TRBV28 to TRBJ1-3; D is possibly TRBD1 (6 bases). The CDR3 has 16 amino acids. V was shortened by 10 bases and J by 3 bases, with 22 bases between the two germline ends. Germline V gives CDR1 MDHEN, CDR2 SYDVKM. The CDR3 protein is CATSPLQGAFGNTIYF. In DNA form, the CDR3 reads TGTGCCACCTCCCCCCTACAGGGAGCTTTTGGAAACACCATATATTTT.

This chain connects TRBV5-4 to TRBJ2-1, with 16 bases identical to TRBD2. The CDR3 has 16 amino acids. Germline V lookup: CDR1 SGHNT, CDR2 YYREEE (reference sequence). Trimming took 5 bases from V and 7 from J; bases not matched to a gene: 6. CDR3 DNA: TGTGCCAGCAGACCCGGGACTAGCGGGGGGGCGAATGAGCAGTTCTTC. Translated: CASRPGTSGGANEQFF.

The chain employs TRBV6-1 and TRBJ1-1; the D is unclear. The germline CDR1 and CDR2 sequences are MNHNS and SASEGT. Trimming left V 3 bases short and J 8 bases short, with 13 bases between. The CDR3 is made up of 13 amino acids. The DNA of the CDR3 is TGTGCCAGCAGTGATTGGGAGTTATACGAAGCTTTCTTT. This encodes CASSDWELYEAFF.